This T cell receptor beta chain is from a study of breast tumors, draining lymph nodes, adjacent tissues. General study points: Findings are consistent with lymph node origin and intratumoral expansion of most tumor T cells.

This CDR3 has 13 amino acids. Looked up from germline, CDR1 is LNHNV and CDR2 is YYDKDF (reference sequence). The V and J ends lost 0 bases and 4 bases respectively, with 5 bases between them. This clonotype was recorded many times. Antigen specificity is unknown. TCRdb redid the calling of the multiplex PCR reads with MiXCR, one entry per CDR3 protein. The sample lists around 140,000 distinct CDR3 sequences, more than 20% occurring once. The lymph nodes were axillary draining lymph nodes from breast cancer patients. The receptor's source is a female donor with breast cancer. Some clones in this sample may be carry-over from other donors' samples. The chain joins TRBV15 to TRBJ2-3, with no clear D. Sample: axillary lymph node tissue. The CDR3 loop reads CATSRDRADTQYF. CDR3 nucleotides: TGTGCCACCAGCAGAGATCGGGCAGATACGCAGTATTTT. Together with reference TRBV15 and TRBJ2-3, the CDR3 gives the full variable domain: DAMVIQNPRYQVTQFGKPVTLSCSQTLNHNVMYWYQQKSSQAPKLLFHYYDKDFNNEADTPDNFQSRRPNTSFCFLDIRSPGLGDTAMYLCATSRDRADTQYFGPGTRLTVL.